A single sample is the source of the 28 T cell receptor beta chains below, sequenced in a study of neurological immune-mediated disorders. TCRdb re-called the 5' RACE reads through MiXCR, storing one row per CDR3 protein. The sample includes about 90,000 distinct CDR3 sequences, under 15% seen only once; the top ten take roughly 4.8%. Indicated time point: longitudinal time-point 2. The sequencing input was PBMCs. These receptors came from a female donor with HTLV-1-associated myelopathy (HAM/TSP).

This clonotype was seen at least ten times. The chain combines TRBV27 with TRBJ1-5, with D perhaps TRBD1 (5 bases). Germline assignment: CDR1 MNHEY and CDR2 SMNVEV (reference sequence). The CDR3 loop spans 14 amino acids. The ends were cut back, 5 bases at V and 1 base at J, with 9 bases in the middle. The CDR3 DNA reads as TGTGCCAGCAGTAAGGGACTAAGCAATCAGCCCCAGCATTTT. The encoded protein is CASSKGLSNQPQHF.

This clonotype was seen at least ten times. The chain combines TRBV11-2 with TRBJ2-3; D is possibly TRBD2 (6 bases). Deletions cut 3 bases from V and 3 bases from J, with 13 bases between. The germline V gene encodes CDR1 SGHAT and CDR2 FQNNGV. The CDR3 runs 15 residues. The CDR3 is CASSLTRGRTDTQYF. Written as DNA, the CDR3 is TGTGCCAGCAGCTTGACGCGGGGTCGGACAGATACGCAGTATTTT.

The table lists this clonotype with many counts. The chain employs TRBV28 and TRBJ1-1; 9 bases align to TRBD1. CDR1 and CDR2 (germline): MDHEN, SYDVKM. After removal of 4 bases from V and 4 bases from J, the junction contained 4 bases not matched to a gene. This CDR3 spans 14 amino acids. CDR3: CASSSTTGGTEAFF. Written as DNA, the CDR3 is TGTGCCAGCAGTTCTACGACAGGGGGCACTGAAGCTTTCTTT.

This clonotype has ten or more counts. The rearrangement uses TRBV20-1 and TRBJ2-3; 11 bases line up with TRBD1. Germline trimming cut 4 bases from V and 5 bases from J; bases unmatched to any gene: 8. CDR1 and CDR2 (germline): DFQATT, SNEGSKA (reference sequence). The CDR3 covers 15 residues. CDR3 residues: CSAKMDRGQGDTQYF. The CDR3 nucleotides read TGCAGTGCTAAAATGGACAGGGGGCAAGGAGATACGCAGTATTTT.

This clonotype has ten or more counts. CDR3: CASSPGQGYNSPLHF. DNA of the CDR3: TGTGCCAGCAGCCCGGGACAGGGGTATAATTCACCCCTCCACTTT. This chain joins TRBV2 and TRBJ1-6, with 10 bases that match TRBD1. The length of the CDR3 is 15 residues. Germline V gene sequence: CDR1 SNHLY, CDR2 FYNNEI. The V gene end was trimmed by 6 bases and the J gene end by 4 bases; junction bases not matched to a gene: 3.

A word on this clonotype: One end of the junction fails to match germline, which may point to a read error. V and J are TRBV15 and TRBJ2-3; TRBD2 is a possible D gene (5 bases). Looked up from germline, CDR1 is LNHNV and CDR2 is YYDKDF (reference sequence). This CDR3 comprises 14 residues. This chain's CDR3 is CATSGRPNTDTQYF. The CDR3, as DNA: TGTGCTACCAGCGGCCGGCCAAACACAGATACGCAGTATTTT.

This clonotype was seen more than once but under ten times. V is TRBV10-3 and J is TRBJ2-1; no definite D call. Germline CDR1 reads ENHRY; CDR2 reads SYGVKD. The V and J ends lost 0 bases and 6 bases respectively, with 6 bases between them. The CDR3 runs 13 residues. As DNA, the CDR3 is TGTGCCATCAGTGAGTCCCCCCCCAATGAGCAGTTCTTC. It codes for CAISESPPNEQFF.

This clonotype was seen repeatedly, ten times or more. The chain joins TRBV28 to TRBJ2-7; TRBD1 matches at 7 bases. Germline values: CDR1 MDHEN, CDR2 SYDVKM. The V segment lost 2 bases and the J segment 3 bases; nucleotides outside the gene matches: 4. The CDR3 has 14 residues. CDR3 region: CASSLTGEFYEQYF. In nucleotides, the CDR3 is TGTGCCAGCAGTTTAACAGGGGAGTTCTACGAGCAGTACTTC. The entire variable domain, with the rest obtained from reference TRBV28 and TRBJ2-7, is as follows: DVKVTQSSRYLVKRTGEKVFLECVQDMDHENMFWYRQDPGLGLRLIYFSYDVKMKEKGDIPEGYSVSREKKERFSLILESASTNQTSMYLCASSLTGEFYEQYFGPGTRLTVT.

Many counts were recorded for this clonotype. V usage is TRBV28 and J usage is TRBJ1-3; possible D gene TRBD1, 6 bases. Trimming took 9 bases from V and 0 from J, leaving 21 bases between them. Germline V lookup: CDR1 MDHEN, CDR2 SYDVKM. The CDR3 length is 17 residues. The CDR3 DNA follows: TGTGCCAGGTTGCGGGACACCCTTATTATCTCTGGAAACACCATATATTTT. Its protein product is CARLRDTLIISGNTIYF.

The chain couples TRBV5-1 to TRBJ2-7; TRBD1 agrees at 9 bases. V shed 0 bases, J shed 1 base, and the junction held 5 bases outside the gene matches. The length of the CDR3 is 16 residues. Germline V gene data show CDR1 as SGHRS and CDR2 as YFSETQ. The DNA for the CDR3 is TGCGCCAGCAGCTTGGATGGGACAGGGAAATCCTACGAGCAGTACTTC. Encoded protein: CASSLDGTGKSYEQYF. Supplemented by reference TRBV5-1 and TRBJ2-7, the full variable domain reads KAGVTQTPRYLIKTRGQQVTLSCSPISGHRSVSWYQQTPGQGLQFLFEYFSETQRNKGNFPGRFSGRQFSNSRSEMNVSTLELGDSALYLCASSLDGTGKSYEQYFGPGTRLTVT.

Worth noting for this clonotype: This may arise from a read error, as a much more abundant clone is one base away. The genes are TRBV6-1 and TRBJ2-5; D unclear. The germline CDR1 and CDR2 sequences are MNHNS and SASEGT. This CDR3 comprises 13 residues. The CDR3 sequence is CANSFSFQETQYF. Here the CDR3 DNA reads TGTGCCAACAGTTTCTCCTTCCAAGAGACCCAGTACTTC.

By its share, this clonotype is medium-sized. The chain recombines TRBV9 with TRBJ2-6; unclear D gene. The CDR3 has 15 amino acids. Trimming took 0 bases from V and 3 from J, leaving 7 bases between them. Germline V gene sequence: CDR1 SGDLS, CDR2 YYNGEE. The CDR3 loop is CASSVALDGANVLTF. The CDR3 nucleotides are TGTGCCAGCAGCGTAGCGCTAGATGGGGCCAACGTCCTGACTTTC.

There are many counts of this clonotype. The V call is TRBV5-1, the J call TRBJ2-3; 11 bases map to TRBD2. Germline CDR1 reads SGHRS; CDR2 reads YFSETQ. The length of the CDR3 is 17 residues. Trimming cost V 1 base and J 6 bases; bases outside gene matches: 10. CDR3 bases: TGCGCCAGCAGCTTGCCTAGCGGGGGGCCCGCCGACGATACGCAGTATTTT. Amino acid sequence: CASSLPSGGPADDTQYF.

This clonotype was recorded at least ten times. The V gene is TRBV20-1, the J gene TRBJ1-1; D unclear. V was pared by 2 bases and J by 2 bases, with 12 bases between. Germline CDR1 DFQATT, CDR2 SNEGSKA (reference sequence). CDR3 size: 14 residues. The DNA for the CDR3 is TGCAGTGCTAGATCCAGGAGGGTAAACACTGAAGCTTTCTTT. This codes for CSARSRRVNTEAFF.

In this sample, this clonotype turned up many times. The rearrangement uses TRBV5-1 and TRBJ2-2, with TRBD1 as a possible D gene (6 bases). The CDR3 length is 16 residues. Germline V CDR1 and CDR2: SGHRS, YFSETQ. V gave up 1 base and J gave up 0 bases, with 10 bases separating them. The CDR3 loop is CASSLLGAPNTGELFF. The CDR3 DNA is TGCGCCAGCAGCTTGCTGGGGGCGCCGAACACCGGGGAGCTGTTTTTT.

This clonotype occurred many times. The CDR3 is CALSLPLLGVGYGYTF. In nucleotides, the CDR3 is TGTGCCCTATCATTGCCTCTACTTGGAGTTGGGTATGGCTACACCTTC. The genes are TRBV10-3 and TRBJ1-2, with unresolved D. The CDR3 is 16 amino acids. Between the trimmed V and J ends, which lost 11 bases and 5 bases, there was a span of 27 bases. The germline CDR1 and CDR2 sequences are ENHRY and SYGVKD.

In this sample, this clonotype turned up many times. This chain links TRBV7-2 with TRBJ2-3; TRBD2 might be the D (5 bases). Germline CDR1 and CDR2: SGHTA and FQGNSA. The CDR3 covers 12 residues. V shed 4 bases and J shed 6 bases, with 8 bases lying between them. The CDR3 region is CASSSASDTQYF. CDR3 nucleotide sequence: TGTGCCAGCAGCTCCGCTAGCGATACGCAGTATTTT.

This clonotype has ten or more counts. This chain joins TRBV7-8 and TRBJ1-2; unclear D gene. V was cut by 1 base and J by 4 bases, with 10 bases left in between. The CDR3 consists of 14 residues. CDR1 and CDR2 (germline): SGHVS, FQNEAQ. CDR3 protein: CASSLGTAFYGYTF. The CDR3 bases are TGTGCCAGCAGCTTAGGAACGGCATTCTATGGCTACACCTTC. Complete variable domain (other parts from reference TRBV7-8 and TRBJ1-2): GAGVSQSPRYKVAKRGQDVALRCDPISGHVSLFWYQQALGQGPEFLTYFQNEAQLDKSGLPSDRFFAERPEGSVSTLKIQRTQQEDSAVYLCASSLGTAFYGYTFGSGTRLTVV.

The sample holds many counts of this clonotype. The rearrangement links TRBV4-2 to TRBJ2-1, with TRBD2 matching 11 bases. Looked up from germline, CDR1 is LGHNA and CDR2 is YNFKEQ. Losses at the gene ends were 3 bases for V and 6 bases for J; bases not matched to a gene: 4. The CDR3 consists of 15 residues. As DNA, the CDR3 is TGTGCCAGCAGCCAGGTCGGGACTAGCGGCAATGAGCAGTTCTTC. Its translation is CASSQVGTSGNEQFF.

This clonotype turned up a few times. The chain joins TRBV5-6 to TRBJ2-1; D tentatively fits TRBD1 or TRBD2 (5 bases each). This CDR3 region has 12 residues. Germline assignment: CDR1 SGHDT and CDR2 YYEEEE. The ends were cut back, 3 bases at V and 9 bases at J, with 10 bases in the middle. The CDR3, as DNA: TGTGCCAGCAGCTCCGAGGGGCGTGAGCAGTTCTTC. As protein: CASSSEGREQFF.

The chain has TRBV5-8 and TRBJ1-1, with D perhaps TRBD1 (6 bases). The V and J ends lost 7 bases and 3 bases respectively, with 28 bases between them. The CDR3 spans 18 residues. CDR1 is SGHTS and CDR2 is YDEGEE in the germline V gene. Here the CDR3 reads CASPIWGARENLDTEAFF. DNA of the CDR3: TGTGCCAGCCCCATTTGGGGGGCCCGTGAAAATTTGGACACTGAAGCTTTCTTT.

This chain connects TRBV7-7 to TRBJ2-2, with 8 positions matching TRBD2. The CDR3 is 17 amino acids. With V trimmed by 3 bases and J by 0 bases, 6 bases remained unmatched. Per germline, CDR1 SSHAT and CDR2 FNYEAQ (reference sequence). DNA for the CDR3: TGTGCCAGCAGCTTTGGTAGCGGGAAGTCGAACACCGGGGAGCTGTTTTTT. Its protein product is CASSFGSGKSNTGELFF.

This clonotype was counted ten times or more. The CDR3 protein is CATNPGQGGRPETQYF. The CDR3 DNA sequence: TGTGCCACCAACCCGGGACAGGGTGGACGGCCCGAGACCCAGTACTTC. This sequence joins TRBV10-3 and TRBJ2-5, with 9 bases that match TRBD1. Germline trimming cut 10 bases from V and 5 bases from J; bases unmatched to any gene: 17. CDR1 is ENHRY and CDR2 is SYGVKD in the germline V gene. The CDR3 contains 16 residues.

This clonotype was seen at least ten times. This chain uses TRBV5-1 with TRBJ2-7; D call uncertain. The CDR3 spans 14 residues. V lost 2 bases and J 2 bases, leaving 11 bases between the germline ends. The germline V gene has CDR1 SGHRS and CDR2 YFSETQ. Here the CDR3 reads CASSFGSPPYEQYF. DNA for the CDR3: TGCGCCAGCAGCTTCGGCAGCCCACCCTACGAGCAGTACTTC. The full variable domain, in which reference TRBV5-1 and TRBJ2-7 provide the parts outside the CDR3, is KAGVTQTPRYLIKTRGQQVTLSCSPISGHRSVSWYQQTPGQGLQFLFEYFSETQRNKGNFPGRFSGRQFSNSRSEMNVSTLELGDSALYLCASSFGSPPYEQYFGPGTRLTVT.

This clonotype was recorded many times. This chain uses TRBV28 with TRBJ2-2; unclear D gene. The germline CDR1 and CDR2 sequences are MDHEN and SYDVKM. The CDR3 consists of 13 residues. V gave up 2 bases and J gave up 8 bases, with 9 bases separating them. CDR3 loop: CASSLVLPGELFF. DNA of the CDR3: TGTGCCAGCAGTTTAGTACTACCTGGGGAGCTGTTTTTT.

In this sample, this clonotype turned up many times. J is TRBJ2-1 and V is TRBV9, with D hard to call. V lost 3 bases, J lost 3 bases, and 4 bases lay in between. The CDR3 runs 12 residues. The germline gives CDR1 SGDLS, CDR2 YYNGEE. The CDR3 reads CASSAIYNEQFF. As DNA, the CDR3 is TGTGCCAGCAGCGCAATCTACAATGAGCAGTTCTTC.

This clonotype was seen at least ten times. The chain recombines TRBV7-9 with TRBJ2-5; D not certain. V was clipped by 3 bases and J by 5 bases, with 7 bases between them. Germline V gene lookup returns CDR1 SEHNR and CDR2 FQNEAQ (reference sequence). The CDR3 consists of 12 residues. The CDR3 reads CASSLVAETQYF. CDR3 nucleotide sequence: TGTGCCAGCAGCTTGGTGGCTGAGACCCAGTACTTC.

A few counts support this clonotype. The V call is TRBV20-1, the J call TRBJ2-3; D not certain. This CDR3 is built from 12 residues. From germline, CDR1 is DFQATT and CDR2 SNEGSKA (reference sequence). V lost 3 bases and J 6 bases, leaving 10 bases between the germline ends. CDR3 amino acids: CSARLELDTQYF. In DNA, the CDR3 is TGCAGTGCTAGGCTAGAGTTGGATACGCAGTATTTT.